The T cell receptor beta chain described here comes from a study of shared clonotypes between healthy human individuals. Overall study findings and caveats: In the sorted subsets, rarefaction showed sequencing was incomplete despite large depth.

The assay was immunoSEQ multiplex PCR, and TCRdb's table has in-frame clones only and misses some. The table shows some 2,000,000 clones, with roughly 95% occurring only once. A note on this clone: The antigen is unknown. Different DNA sequences within this sample yield the same CDR3.

CDR3 size: 14 residues. V lost 6 bases and J lost 0, with 12 bases in between. Germline values: CDR1 SGHTA, CDR2 FQGNSA. The V gene is TRBV7-2, the J gene TRBJ2-7, with D possibly TRBD2 on 6 matching bases. This receptor was identified in a young man in good health. What was sequenced was naive CD4+ T cells sorted from blood. This sample's subset: CD45RA+ positively selected. CDR3 sequence (DNA): TGTGCCAGCAGGCCTTCCGGGAGCTCCTACGAGCAGTACTTC. It encodes CASRPSGSSYEQYF.